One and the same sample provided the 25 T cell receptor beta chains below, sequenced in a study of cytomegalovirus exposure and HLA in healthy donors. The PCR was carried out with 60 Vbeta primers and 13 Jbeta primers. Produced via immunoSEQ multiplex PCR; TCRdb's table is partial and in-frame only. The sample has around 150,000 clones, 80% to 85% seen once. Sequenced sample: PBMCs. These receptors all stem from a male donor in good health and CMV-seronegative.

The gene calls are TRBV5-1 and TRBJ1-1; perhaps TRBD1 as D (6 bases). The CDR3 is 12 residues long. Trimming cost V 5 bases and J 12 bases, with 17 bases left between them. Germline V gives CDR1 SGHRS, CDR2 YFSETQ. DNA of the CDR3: TGCGCCAGCAGGCCTGGGAGGGGGGCAACTTTCTTT. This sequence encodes CASRPGRGATFF.

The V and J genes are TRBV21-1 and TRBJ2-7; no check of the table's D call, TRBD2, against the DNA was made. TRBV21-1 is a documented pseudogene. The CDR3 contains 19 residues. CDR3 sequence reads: CASSKKMGLEGRIPYEQYF. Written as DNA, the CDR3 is TGTGCCAGCAGCAAAAAAATGGGTCTGGAGGGCCGTATCCCCTACGAGCAGTACTTC.

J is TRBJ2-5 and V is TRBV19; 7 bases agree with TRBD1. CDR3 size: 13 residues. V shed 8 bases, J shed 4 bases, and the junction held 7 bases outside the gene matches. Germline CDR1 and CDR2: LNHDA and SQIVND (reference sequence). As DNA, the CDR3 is TGTGCCAGTGGCCGACAGGGACGAGAGACCCAGTACTTC. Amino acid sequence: CASGRQGRETQYF.

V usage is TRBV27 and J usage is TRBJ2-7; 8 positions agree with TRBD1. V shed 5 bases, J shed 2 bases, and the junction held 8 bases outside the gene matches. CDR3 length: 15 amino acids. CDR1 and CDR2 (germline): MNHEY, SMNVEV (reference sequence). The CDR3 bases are TGTGCCAGCAGTCTAGTAGGGACAGGTCCCTACGAGCAGTACTTC. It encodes CASSLVGTGPYEQYF.

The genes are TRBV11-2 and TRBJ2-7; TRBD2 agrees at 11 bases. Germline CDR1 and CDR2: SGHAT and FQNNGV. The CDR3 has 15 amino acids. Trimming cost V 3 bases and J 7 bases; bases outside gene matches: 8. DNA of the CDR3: TGTGCCAGCAGCTTCGTAGCGGGAGGGCCGGGAGAGCAGTACTTC. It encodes CASSFVAGGPGEQYF.

The CDR3 reads CASSDGRGNEKLFF. CDR3 nucleotide sequence: TGTGCCAGCAGTGATGGGCGGGGTAATGAAAAACTGTTTTTT. This rearrangement joins TRBV2 to TRBJ1-4; D not certain. This CDR3 comprises 14 residues. V was trimmed by 3 bases and J by 4 bases, leaving 9 bases between them. Looked up from germline, CDR1 is SNHLY and CDR2 is FYNNEI.

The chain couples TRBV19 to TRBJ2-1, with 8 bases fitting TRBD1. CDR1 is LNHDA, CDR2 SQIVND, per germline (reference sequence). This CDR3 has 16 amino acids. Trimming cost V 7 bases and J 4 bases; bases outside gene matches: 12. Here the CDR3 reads CASTTLPQGAYNEQFF. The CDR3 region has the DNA TGTGCCAGTACCACCCTCCCGCAGGGGGCTTACAATGAGCAGTTCTTC.

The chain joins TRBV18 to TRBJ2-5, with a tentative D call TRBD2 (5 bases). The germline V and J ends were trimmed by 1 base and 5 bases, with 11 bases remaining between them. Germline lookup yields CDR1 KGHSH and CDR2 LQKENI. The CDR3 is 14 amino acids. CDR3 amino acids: CASSPLEGWETQYF. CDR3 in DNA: TGTGCCAGCTCACCACTTGAGGGTTGGGAGACCCAGTACTTC.

The DNA of the CDR3 is TGCGCCAGCAGCCCAGGGGCGCCCACAGATACGCAGTATTTT. This translates into CASSPGAPTDTQYF. The J gene is TRBJ2-3, the V gene TRBV4-1; perhaps TRBD1 as D (6 bases). This CDR3 spans 14 amino acids. The germline gives CDR1 MGHRA, CDR2 YSYEKL. V was pared by 4 bases and J by 2 bases, with 10 bases between.

This CDR3 reads CASSLAGSGGNPYEQYF. DNA of the CDR3: TGTGCCAGCAGCTTAGCCGGGAGTGGGGGGAACCCCTACGAGCAGTACTTC. The genes are TRBV7-9 and TRBJ2-7, with D maybe TRBD2 (6 bases). Germline CDR1 reads SEHNR; CDR2 reads FQNEAQ (reference sequence). V dropped 0 bases and J dropped 2 bases, with 17 bases sitting between them. This CDR3 has 17 residues.

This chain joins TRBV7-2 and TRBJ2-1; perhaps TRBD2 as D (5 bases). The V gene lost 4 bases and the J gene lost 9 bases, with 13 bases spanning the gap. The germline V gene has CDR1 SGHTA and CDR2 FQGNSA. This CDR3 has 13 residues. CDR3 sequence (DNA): TGTGCCAGCAGCTCCTCACTAGATGTTGAGCAGTTCTTC. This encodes CASSSSLDVEQFF.

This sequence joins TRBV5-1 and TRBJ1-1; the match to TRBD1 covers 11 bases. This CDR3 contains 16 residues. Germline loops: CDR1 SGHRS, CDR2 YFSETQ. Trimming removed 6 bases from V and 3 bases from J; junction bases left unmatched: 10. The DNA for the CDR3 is TGCGCCAGCAAGCCTAGTTCGGGACAGGGGGACACTGAAGCTTTCTTT. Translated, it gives CASKPSSGQGDTEAFF. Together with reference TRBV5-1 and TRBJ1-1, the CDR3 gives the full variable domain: KAGVTQTPRYLIKTRGQQVTLSCSPISGHRSVSWYQQTPGQGLQFLFEYFSETQRNKGNFPGRFSGRQFSNSRSEMNVSTLELGDSALYLCASKPSSGQGDTEAFFGQGTRLTVV.

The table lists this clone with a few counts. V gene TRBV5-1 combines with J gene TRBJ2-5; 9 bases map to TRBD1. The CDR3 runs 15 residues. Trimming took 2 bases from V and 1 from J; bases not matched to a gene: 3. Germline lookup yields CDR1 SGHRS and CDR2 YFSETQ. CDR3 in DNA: TGCGCCAGCAGCTTCCGGGACAGGGCCCAAGAGACCCAGTACTTC. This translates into CASSFRDRAQETQYF.

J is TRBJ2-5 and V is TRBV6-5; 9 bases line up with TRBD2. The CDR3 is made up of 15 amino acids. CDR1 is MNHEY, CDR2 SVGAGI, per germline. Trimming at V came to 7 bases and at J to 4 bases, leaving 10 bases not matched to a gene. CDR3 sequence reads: CASISSGGLGETQYF. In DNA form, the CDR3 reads TGTGCCAGCATCTCGAGCGGGGGGCTCGGAGAGACCCAGTACTTC.

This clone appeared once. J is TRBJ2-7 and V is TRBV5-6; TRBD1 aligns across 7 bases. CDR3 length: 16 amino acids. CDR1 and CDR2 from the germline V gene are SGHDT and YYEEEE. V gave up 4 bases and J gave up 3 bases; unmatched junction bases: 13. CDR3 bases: TGTGCCAGCAGCACCCAGGGACAGCACTACCACTACGAGCAGTACTTC. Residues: CASSTQGQHYHYEQYF.

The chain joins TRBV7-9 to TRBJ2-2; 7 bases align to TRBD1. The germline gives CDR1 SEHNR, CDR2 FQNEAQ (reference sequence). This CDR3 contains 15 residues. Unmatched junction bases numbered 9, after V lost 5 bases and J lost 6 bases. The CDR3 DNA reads TGTGCCAGCAGCCAACGCGAGACAGGGTCCGGGGAGCTGTTTTTT. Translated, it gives CASSQRETGSGELFF.

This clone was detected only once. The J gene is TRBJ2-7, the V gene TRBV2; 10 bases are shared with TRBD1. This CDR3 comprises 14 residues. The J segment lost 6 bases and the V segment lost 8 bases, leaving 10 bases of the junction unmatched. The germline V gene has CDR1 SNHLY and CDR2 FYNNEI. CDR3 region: CASAADRGLSEQYF. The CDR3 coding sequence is TGTGCCAGCGCAGCAGACAGGGGGCTTTCCGAGCAGTACTTC.

CDR3 coding DNA: TGTGCCAGCAGCGTCCTAGCGGGCCCTGGCAGCGGGGAGCTGTTTTTT. This translates into CASSVLAGPGSGELFF. J is TRBJ2-2 and V is TRBV9; 8 bases line up with TRBD2. V lost 2 bases, J lost 7 bases, and 10 bases stayed unmatched. From germline, CDR1 is SGDLS and CDR2 YYNGEE. This CDR3 is built from 16 residues.

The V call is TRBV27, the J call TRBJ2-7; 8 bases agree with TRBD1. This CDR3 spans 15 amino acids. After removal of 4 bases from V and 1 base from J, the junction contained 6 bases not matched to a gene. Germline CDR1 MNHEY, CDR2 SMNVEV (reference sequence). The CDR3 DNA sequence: TGTGCCAGCAGTTCCGGGACAGGTTCTTCCTACGAGCAGTACTTC. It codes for CASSSGTGSSYEQYF.

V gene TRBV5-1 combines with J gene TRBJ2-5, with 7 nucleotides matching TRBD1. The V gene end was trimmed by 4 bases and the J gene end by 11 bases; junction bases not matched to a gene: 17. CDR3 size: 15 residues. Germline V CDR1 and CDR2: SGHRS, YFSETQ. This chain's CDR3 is CASSDEPGTAYGQYF. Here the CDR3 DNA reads TGCGCCAGCAGCGACGAACCCGGGACAGCCTACGGGCAGTACTTC.

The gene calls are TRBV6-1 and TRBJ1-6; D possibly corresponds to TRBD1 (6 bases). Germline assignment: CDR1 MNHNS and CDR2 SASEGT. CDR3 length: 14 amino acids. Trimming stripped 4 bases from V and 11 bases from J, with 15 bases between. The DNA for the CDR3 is TGTGCCAGCAGTGGGTCGGGGGGCCTCACACCCCTCCACTTT. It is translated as CASSGSGGLTPLHF.

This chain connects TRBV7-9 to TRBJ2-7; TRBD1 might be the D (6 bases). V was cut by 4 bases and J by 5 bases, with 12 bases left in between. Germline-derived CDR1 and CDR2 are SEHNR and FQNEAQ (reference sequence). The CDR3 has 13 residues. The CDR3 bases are TGTGCCAGCAGCTCAACAGGGTTCAACGAGCAGTACTTC. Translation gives CASSSTGFNEQYF.

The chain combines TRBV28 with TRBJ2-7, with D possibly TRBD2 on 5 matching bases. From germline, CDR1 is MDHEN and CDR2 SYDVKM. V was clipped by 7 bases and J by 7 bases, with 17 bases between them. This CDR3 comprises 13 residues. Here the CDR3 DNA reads TGTGCCAGCACCCAACCCCCCACGGGAGAGCAGTACTTC. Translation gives CASTQPPTGEQYF.

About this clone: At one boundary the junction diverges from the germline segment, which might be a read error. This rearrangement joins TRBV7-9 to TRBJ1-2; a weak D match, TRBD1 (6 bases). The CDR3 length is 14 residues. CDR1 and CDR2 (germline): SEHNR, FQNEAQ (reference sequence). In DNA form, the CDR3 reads TGTTCCAGCAGCTTAGGGGGGCCAGGTTATGGCTACACCTTC. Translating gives CSSSLGGPGYGYTF.

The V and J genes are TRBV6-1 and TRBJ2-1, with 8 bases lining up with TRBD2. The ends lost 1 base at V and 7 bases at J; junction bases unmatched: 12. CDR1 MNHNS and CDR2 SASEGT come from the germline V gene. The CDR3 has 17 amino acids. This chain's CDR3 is CASSEVASGGRRNEQFF. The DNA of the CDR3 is TGTGCCAGCAGTGAAGTAGCGAGCGGGGGCCGAAGAAATGAGCAGTTCTTC.